The clone carrying this T cell receptor (beta chain) was counted between two and nine times. Its antigen is undetermined. This sample was included in a study of CD8+ T cells in alopecia areata. On the study more broadly: Dosing with tofacitinib proceeded for 6 to 18 months, followed by 6 months off drug.

RNA was isolated and reverse transcribed to cDNA, the sequencing template. Some clones are missing from TCRdb's copy, which holds only in-frame ones; the method was immunoSEQ multiplex PCR. This table has approximately 300,000 clones, 58% appearing once. V shed 6 bases and J 2 bases; nucleotides not matched to a gene: 9. The germline V gene has CDR1 SQVTM and CDR2 ANQGSEA. This CDR3 comprises 15 residues. Described treatment: oral pan-JAK inhibitor, 5-10 mg twice daily. Those with alopecia areata gave lesional scalp punch biopsies and peripheral blood. Regarding the study as a whole: Scalp clonality dropped significantly under tofacitinib, as did expanded CD8+ top-100 clones. Tofacitinib did not eliminate many expanded lesional clones from scalp or blood.

The chain uses TRBV29-1 and TRBJ1-1, with 10 bases fitting TRBD1. Here the sequenced sample was CD4+ T cells sorted from blood, taken at week 24, from a patient treated with tofacitinib. The TCR originated in a human donor with alopecia areata. The CDR3 DNA is TGCAGCGTCGTCGGGACAGGGGACGGAAACACTGAAGCTTTCTTT. Amino acids: CSVVGTGDGNTEAFF.